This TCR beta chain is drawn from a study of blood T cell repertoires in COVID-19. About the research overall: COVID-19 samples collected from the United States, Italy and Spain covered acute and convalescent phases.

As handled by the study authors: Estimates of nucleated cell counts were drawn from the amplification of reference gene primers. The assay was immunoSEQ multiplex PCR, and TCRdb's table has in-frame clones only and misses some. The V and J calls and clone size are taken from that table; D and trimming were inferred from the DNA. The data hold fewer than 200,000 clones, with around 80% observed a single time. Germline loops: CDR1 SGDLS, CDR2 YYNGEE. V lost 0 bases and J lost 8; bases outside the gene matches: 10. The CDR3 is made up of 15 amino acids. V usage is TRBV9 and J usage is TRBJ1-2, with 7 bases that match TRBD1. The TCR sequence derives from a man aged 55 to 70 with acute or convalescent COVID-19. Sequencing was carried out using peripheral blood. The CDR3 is CASSVAFTGVWGYTF. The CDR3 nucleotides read TGTGCCAGCAGCGTAGCTTTTACAGGGGTGTGGGGCTACACCTTC.